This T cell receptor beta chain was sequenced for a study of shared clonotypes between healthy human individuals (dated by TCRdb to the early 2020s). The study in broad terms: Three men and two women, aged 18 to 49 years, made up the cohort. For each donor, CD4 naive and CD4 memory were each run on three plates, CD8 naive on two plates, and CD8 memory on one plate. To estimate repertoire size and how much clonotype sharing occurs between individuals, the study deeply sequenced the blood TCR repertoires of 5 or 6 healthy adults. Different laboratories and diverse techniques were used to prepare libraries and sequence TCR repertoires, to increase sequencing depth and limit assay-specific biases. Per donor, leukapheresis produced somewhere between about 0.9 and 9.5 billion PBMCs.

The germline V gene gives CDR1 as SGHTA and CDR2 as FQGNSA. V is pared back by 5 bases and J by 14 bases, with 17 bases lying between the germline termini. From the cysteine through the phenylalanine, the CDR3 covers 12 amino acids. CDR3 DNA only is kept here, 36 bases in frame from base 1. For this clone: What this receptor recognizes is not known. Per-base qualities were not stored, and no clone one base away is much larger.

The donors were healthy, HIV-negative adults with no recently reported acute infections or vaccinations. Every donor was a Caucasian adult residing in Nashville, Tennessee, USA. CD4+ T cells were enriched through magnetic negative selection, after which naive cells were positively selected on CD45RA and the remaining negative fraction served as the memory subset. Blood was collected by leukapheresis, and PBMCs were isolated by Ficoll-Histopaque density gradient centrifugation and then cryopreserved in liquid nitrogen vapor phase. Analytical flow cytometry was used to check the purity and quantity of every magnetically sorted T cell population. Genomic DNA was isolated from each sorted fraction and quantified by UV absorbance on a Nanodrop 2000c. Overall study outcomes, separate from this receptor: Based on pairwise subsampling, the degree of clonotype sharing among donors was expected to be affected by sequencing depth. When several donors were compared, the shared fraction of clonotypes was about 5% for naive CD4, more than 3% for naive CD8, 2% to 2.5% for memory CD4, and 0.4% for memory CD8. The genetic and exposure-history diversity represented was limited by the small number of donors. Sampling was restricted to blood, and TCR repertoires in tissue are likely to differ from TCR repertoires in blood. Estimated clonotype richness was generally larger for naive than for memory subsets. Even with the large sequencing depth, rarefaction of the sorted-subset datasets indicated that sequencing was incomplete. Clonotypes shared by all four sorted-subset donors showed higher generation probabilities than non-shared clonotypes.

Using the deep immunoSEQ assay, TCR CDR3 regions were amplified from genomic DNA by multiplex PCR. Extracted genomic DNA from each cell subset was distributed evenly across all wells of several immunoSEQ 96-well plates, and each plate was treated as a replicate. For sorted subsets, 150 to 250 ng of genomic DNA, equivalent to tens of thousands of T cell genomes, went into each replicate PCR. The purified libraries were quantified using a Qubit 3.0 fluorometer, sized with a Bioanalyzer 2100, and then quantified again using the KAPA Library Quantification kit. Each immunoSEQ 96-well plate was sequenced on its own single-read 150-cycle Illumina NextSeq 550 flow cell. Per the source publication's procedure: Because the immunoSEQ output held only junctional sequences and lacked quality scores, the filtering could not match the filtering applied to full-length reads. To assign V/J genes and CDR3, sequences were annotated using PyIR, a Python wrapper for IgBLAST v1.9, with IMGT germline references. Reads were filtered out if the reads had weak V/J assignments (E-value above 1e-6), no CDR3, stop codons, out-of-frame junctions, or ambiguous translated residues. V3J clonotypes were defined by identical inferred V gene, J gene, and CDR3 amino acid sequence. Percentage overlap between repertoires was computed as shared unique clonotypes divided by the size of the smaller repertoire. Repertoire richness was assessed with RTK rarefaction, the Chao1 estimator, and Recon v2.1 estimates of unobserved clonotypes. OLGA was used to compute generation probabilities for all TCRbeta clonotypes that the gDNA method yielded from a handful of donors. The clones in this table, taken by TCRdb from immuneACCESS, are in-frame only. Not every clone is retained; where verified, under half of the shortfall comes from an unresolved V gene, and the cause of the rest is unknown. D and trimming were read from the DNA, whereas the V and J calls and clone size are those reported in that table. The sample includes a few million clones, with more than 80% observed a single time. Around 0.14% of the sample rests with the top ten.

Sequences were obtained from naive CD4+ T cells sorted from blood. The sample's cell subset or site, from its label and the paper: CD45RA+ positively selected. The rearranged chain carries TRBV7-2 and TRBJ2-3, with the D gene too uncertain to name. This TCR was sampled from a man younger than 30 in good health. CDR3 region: CASSPQVISLYF. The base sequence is TGTGCCAGCAGCCCCCAGGTTATATCCTTGTATTTT.